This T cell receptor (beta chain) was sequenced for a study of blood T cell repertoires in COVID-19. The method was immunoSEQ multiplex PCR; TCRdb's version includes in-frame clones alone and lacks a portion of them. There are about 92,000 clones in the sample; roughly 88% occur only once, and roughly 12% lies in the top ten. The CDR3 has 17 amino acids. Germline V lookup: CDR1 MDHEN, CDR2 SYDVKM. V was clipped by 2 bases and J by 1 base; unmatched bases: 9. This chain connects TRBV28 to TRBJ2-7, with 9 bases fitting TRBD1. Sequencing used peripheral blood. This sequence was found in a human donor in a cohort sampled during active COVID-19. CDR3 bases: TGTGCCAGCAGTTTAGTGGTCCAGACAGGGGGGTCCTACGAGCAGTACTTC. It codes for CASSLVVQTGGSYEQYF.